The clone carrying this T cell receptor beta chain was observed a handful of times. Its antigen is undetermined. Only in-frame clones appear in the TCRdb table, and some are missing; sequencing was by immunoSEQ multiplex PCR. The sample lists approximately 2,200,000 clones; just over 90% were seen once. CDR3 length: 17 residues. Positive CCR7 selection of CD45RO-negative cells yielded the naive CD8 cells, and terminally differentiated effector memory CD45RA+ cells were excluded. Donors, healthy HIV-negative adults, lacked recent acute infections or vaccinations. These data come from a study of shared clonotypes between healthy human individuals. Turning to the study itself: Every donor yielded three CD4 naive, three CD4 memory, two CD8 naive and one CD8 memory plate.

Findings and limits, study-wide: Clonotypes which were not shared had lower generation probabilities than clonotypes that all four donors shared.

The receptor comes from a man between 18 and 29 years old in good health. Some clones in this sample may be carry-over from other donors' samples. V gene TRBV21-1 combines with J gene TRBJ1-1. TRBV21-1 is listed as a pseudogene. The specimen was naive CD8+ T cells from PBMCs. CDR3 region: CAIPSRPLNGKNTEAFF. DNA for the CDR3: TGTGCCATCCCATCTCGGCCCTTGAATGGGAAGAACACTGAAGCTTTCTTT.